This is a list of T cell receptor beta chains from one sample in a study of T cell responses to AZD1222 COVID-19 vaccine. Measured with immunoSEQ multiplex PCR; TCRdb has only the in-frame clones, and not every one. The sample consists of about 61,000 clones, approximately 90% of them appearing once. Source: peripheral blood, taken on day 0 of AZD1222 vaccination. These receptors originate from an adult in good health. The CDR3 runs from the conserved cysteine through the conserved F or W. The order of the fields is D gene, V gene, clone size, J gene, CDR3 protein, CDR3 DNA. The D gene is left open where the match is weak. Only part of the rows carry a size: once, few, many, or a class if the clone is expanded.

D gene: NA; V gene: TRBV5-5; clone size: NA; J gene: TRBJ1-2; CDR3 protein: CASSLDSGARLYGYTF; CDR3 DNA: TGTGCCAGCAGCTTGGATTCAGGTGCGAGACTGTATGGCTACACCTTC
D gene: NA; V gene: TRBV6-6; clone size: NA; J gene: TRBJ1-1; CDR3 protein: CASSYWGGEAFF; CDR3 DNA: TGTGCCAGCAGTTATTGGGGGGGGGAAGCTTTCTTT
D gene: NA; V gene: TRBV5-1; clone size: NA; J gene: TRBJ2-7; CDR3 protein: CASSPPHGDEQYF; CDR3 DNA: TGCGCCAGCAGCCCCCCCCACGGGGACGAGCAGTACTTC
D gene: NA; V gene: TRBV12-5; clone size: NA; J gene: TRBJ2-5; CDR3 protein: CASGPGQIQETQYF; CDR3 DNA: TGTGCTAGTGGTCCCGGACAGATACAAGAGACCCAGTACTTC
D gene: NA; V gene: TRBV30; clone size: NA; J gene: TRBJ2-7; CDR3 protein: CAWSVGGGGLTYEQYF; CDR3 DNA: TGTGCCTGGAGTGTAGGGGGAGGGGGCCTGACCTACGAGCAGTACTTC
D gene: TRBD2; V gene: TRBV7-9; clone size: NA; J gene: TRBJ2-5; CDR3 protein: CASTPLMGLADPQETQYF; CDR3 DNA: TGTGCCAGCACCCCTTTGATGGGGCTAGCGGACCCCCAAGAGACCCAGTACTTC
D gene: TRBD1; V gene: TRBV11-2; clone size: NA; J gene: TRBJ2-3; CDR3 protein: CASSQGDTLDTQYF; CDR3 DNA: TGTGCCAGCAGCCAGGGGGACACCCTAGATACGCAGTATTTT
D gene: NA; V gene: TRBV30; clone size: NA; J gene: TRBJ2-6; CDR3 protein: CAWNTGRTNFGANVLTF; CDR3 DNA: TGTGCCTGGAATACGGGACGGACCAACTTTGGGGCCAACGTCCTGACTTTC
D gene: TRBD1; V gene: TRBV12-3/TRBV12-4; clone size: once; J gene: TRBJ2-2; CDR3 protein: CASRQGLTGELFF; CDR3 DNA: TGTGCCAGCAGACAGGGGCTCACCGGGGAGCTGTTTTTT
D gene: NA; V gene: TRBV7-2; clone size: NA; J gene: TRBJ1-4; CDR3 protein: CASSLGWGQGSDEKLFF; CDR3 DNA: TGTGCCAGCAGCTTAGGATGGGGCCAGGGGTCGGACGAAAAACTGTTTTTT
D gene: TRBD1; V gene: TRBV9; clone size: NA; J gene: TRBJ1-3; CDR3 protein: CASSVEMSGQGGGNTIYF; CDR3 DNA: TGTGCCAGCAGCGTAGAAATGTCCGGTCAGGGGGGTGGAAACACCATATATTTT
D gene: TRBD1; V gene: TRBV5-6; clone size: NA; J gene: TRBJ1-1; CDR3 protein: CASSLLGQGVNTEAFF; CDR3 DNA: TGTGCCAGCAGCTTGCTGGGACAGGGGGTGAACACTGAAGCTTTCTTT
D gene: NA; V gene: TRBV5-1; clone size: NA; J gene: TRBJ2-1; CDR3 protein: CASSLGWSYNEQFF; CDR3 DNA: TGCGCCAGCAGCTTGGGATGGTCCTACAATGAGCAGTTCTTC
D gene: NA; V gene: TRBV2; clone size: NA; J gene: TRBJ2-1; CDR3 protein: CASTRWAGIAYNEQFF; CDR3 DNA: TGTGCCAGCACCCGGTGGGCGGGGATCGCCTACAATGAGCAGTTCTTC
D gene: NA; V gene: TRBV7-2; clone size: NA; J gene: TRBJ2-1; CDR3 protein: CASSLVGVGQFF; CDR3 DNA: TGTGCCAGCAGCTTAGTAGGGGTTGGGCAGTTCTTC
D gene: NA; V gene: TRBV21-1; clone size: NA; J gene: TRBJ2-7; CDR3 protein: CARTIPVDEQYF; CDR3 DNA: TGTGCCAGGACAATCCCCGTCGACGAGCAGTACTTC
D gene: NA; V gene: TRBV5-1; clone size: NA; J gene: TRBJ1-1; CDR3 protein: CASSLAPGTTEAFF; CDR3 DNA: TGCGCCAGCAGCTTGGCCCCAGGGACCACTGAAGCTTTCTTT
D gene: NA; V gene: TRBV7-9; clone size: NA; J gene: TRBJ1-4; CDR3 protein: CATQRTADEKLFF; CDR3 DNA: TGTGCCACCCAAAGGACAGCCGATGAAAAACTGTTTTTT
D gene: NA; V gene: TRBV5-5; clone size: NA; J gene: TRBJ1-2; CDR3 protein: CASSLQNRDGSRYGYTF; CDR3 DNA: TGTGCCAGCAGCTTGCAAAACCGGGACGGATCTCGGTATGGCTACACCTTC
D gene: TRBD1; V gene: TRBV4-1; clone size: NA; J gene: TRBJ2-7; CDR3 protein: CASSQVPGQGSYEQYF; CDR3 DNA: TGCGCCAGCAGCCAAGTACCGGGACAGGGGTCCTACGAGCAGTACTTC
D gene: TRBD1; V gene: TRBV5-5; clone size: NA; J gene: TRBJ1-2; CDR3 protein: CASSLEGQGARYTF; CDR3 DNA: TGTGCCAGCAGCTTGGAGGGACAGGGGGCGCGATACACCTTC
D gene: NA; V gene: TRBV10-2; clone size: NA; J gene: TRBJ1-6; CDR3 protein: CARRGECRQVLSAPHHSPLHF; CDR3 DNA: TGCGCCAGGAGGGGGGAGTGTAGGCAGGTTTTGTCGGCCCCTCACCATTCACCCCTCCACTTT
D gene: TRBD2; V gene: TRBV5-1; clone size: NA; J gene: TRBJ2-1; CDR3 protein: CASSLLATSGTMYEQFF; CDR3 DNA: TGCGCCAGCAGCTTACTCGCGACTAGCGGTACCATGTATGAGCAGTTCTTC
D gene: NA; V gene: TRBV11-2; clone size: NA; J gene: TRBJ2-2; CDR3 protein: CASSLLAANTGELFF; CDR3 DNA: TGTGCCAGCAGCTTATTGGCGGCGAACACCGGGGAGCTGTTTTTT
D gene: NA; V gene: TRBV9; clone size: NA; J gene: TRBJ1-2; CDR3 protein: CASSVGPGANYGYTF; CDR3 DNA: TGTGCCAGCAGCGTAGGGCCGGGAGCTAACTATGGCTACACCTTC
D gene: NA; V gene: TRBV2; clone size: NA; J gene: TRBJ1-2; CDR3 protein: CASSDRLYGYTF; CDR3 DNA: TGTGCCAGCAGTGACCGCCTCTATGGCTACACCTTC
D gene: TRBD1; V gene: TRBV7-9; clone size: NA; J gene: TRBJ1-1; CDR3 protein: CASIHSGTGFWNTEAFF; CDR3 DNA: TGTGCCAGCATCCACTCAGGGACAGGGTTTTGGAACACTGAAGCTTTCTTT
D gene: NA; V gene: TRBV19; clone size: NA; J gene: TRBJ2-7; CDR3 protein: CASSILPGVYEQYF; CDR3 DNA: TGTGCCAGTAGTATCCTTCCAGGGGTGTACGAGCAGTACTTC
D gene: TRBD2; V gene: TRBV7-2; clone size: NA; J gene: TRBJ2-3; CDR3 protein: CASSLAGTSTDTQYF; CDR3 DNA: TGTGCCAGCAGCCTAGCGGGGACTAGCACAGATACGCAGTATTTT
D gene: NA; V gene: TRBV2; clone size: NA; J gene: TRBJ1-2; CDR3 protein: CASRPGRGNYGYTF; CDR3 DNA: TGTGCCAGCAGACCAGGGAGGGGTAACTATGGCTACACCTTC
D gene: TRBD1; V gene: TRBV18; clone size: NA; J gene: TRBJ1-1; CDR3 protein: CASSSSGTGSNTEAFF; CDR3 DNA: TGTGCCAGCTCAAGTTCCGGGACAGGGTCCAACACTGAAGCTTTCTTT
D gene: NA; V gene: TRBV10-3; clone size: once; J gene: TRBJ1-3; CDR3 protein: CAISIIWGNTIYF; CDR3 DNA: TGTGCCATCAGTATAATCTGGGGAAACACCATATATTTT
D gene: NA; V gene: TRBV30; clone size: NA; J gene: TRBJ1-1; CDR3 protein: CAWSIGVMYTEAFF; CDR3 DNA: TGTGCCTGGAGTATAGGGGTTATGTACACTGAAGCTTTCTTT
D gene: NA; V gene: TRBV30; clone size: NA; J gene: TRBJ2-3; CDR3 protein: CAWSVGSPTNTQYF; CDR3 DNA: TGTGCCTGGAGTGTGGGATCGCCCACAAATACGCAGTATTTT
D gene: TRBD1; V gene: TRBV7-2; clone size: NA; J gene: TRBJ2-7; CDR3 protein: CASSTGQGTYEQYF; CDR3 DNA: TGTGCCAGCAGCACGGGACAGGGGACGTACGAGCAGTACTTC
D gene: TRBD1; V gene: TRBV6-6; clone size: NA; J gene: TRBJ1-4; CDR3 protein: CASSRDRGREKLFF; CDR3 DNA: TGTGCCAGCAGCCGCGACAGGGGAAGGGAAAAACTGTTTTTT
D gene: NA; V gene: TRBV19; clone size: NA; J gene: TRBJ1-6; CDR3 protein: CASTSTPYNSPLHF; CDR3 DNA: TGTGCCAGTACTTCGACACCTTATAATTCACCCCTCCACTTT
D gene: NA; V gene: TRBV18; clone size: NA; J gene: TRBJ2-1; CDR3 protein: CASSPPSLDEQFF; CDR3 DNA: TGTGCCAGCTCACCACCTTCCCTTGATGAGCAGTTCTTC
D gene: NA; V gene: TRBV12-3/TRBV12-4; clone size: NA; J gene: TRBJ1-2; CDR3 protein: CASSLRGNYGYTF; CDR3 DNA: TGTGCCAGCAGTTTAAGGGGTAACTATGGCTACACCTTC
D gene: NA; V gene: TRBV6-5; clone size: NA; J gene: TRBJ2-7; CDR3 protein: CATKGGDIRAQYF; CDR3 DNA: TGTGCCACCAAGGGGGGAGACATACGAGCGCAGTACTTC
D gene: TRBD1; V gene: TRBV5-6; clone size: NA; J gene: TRBJ2-1; CDR3 protein: CASSLNGTGGNEQFF; CDR3 DNA: TGTGCCAGCAGCTTAAACGGGACAGGGGGGAATGAGCAGTTCTTC
D gene: TRBD1; V gene: TRBV3-1/TRBV3-2; clone size: NA; J gene: TRBJ1-1; CDR3 protein: CASSRQGQGSTEAFF; CDR3 DNA: TGTGCCAGCAGCCGTCAAGGACAGGGGAGCACTGAAGCTTTCTTT
D gene: NA; V gene: TRBV6-5; clone size: NA; J gene: TRBJ1-6; CDR3 protein: CASSLSLNSPLHF; CDR3 DNA: TGTGCCAGCAGCCTCAGTCTGAATTCACCCCTCCACTTT
D gene: NA; V gene: TRBV7-9; clone size: few; J gene: TRBJ1-5; CDR3 protein: CASSSAEGHSNQPQHF; CDR3 DNA: TGTGCCAGCAGCTCCGCGGAGGGGCATAGCAATCAGCCCCAGCATTTT
D gene: TRBD1; V gene: TRBV9; clone size: NA; J gene: TRBJ2-2; CDR3 protein: CASSTRDRGGPGELFF; CDR3 DNA: TGTGCCAGCAGCACCCGGGACAGGGGAGGACCGGGGGAGCTGTTTTTT
D gene: TRBD1; V gene: TRBV4-1; clone size: few; J gene: TRBJ1-5; CDR3 protein: CASSQVTGGNQPQHF; CDR3 DNA: TGCGCCAGCAGCCAGGTCACAGGGGGCAATCAGCCCCAGCATTTT
D gene: TRBD2; V gene: TRBV6-2/TRBV6-3; clone size: NA; J gene: TRBJ2-7; CDR3 protein: CASSYVGLAGNEQYF; CDR3 DNA: TGTGCCAGCAGTTACGTAGGGCTAGCGGGGAACGAGCAGTACTTC
D gene: NA; V gene: TRBV5-1; clone size: NA; J gene: TRBJ2-2; CDR3 protein: CASSLAKDRNTGELFF; CDR3 DNA: TGCGCCAGCAGCTTGGCTAAGGATAGGAACACCGGGGAGCTGTTTTTT